A selection of T cell receptor beta chains follows, all from one sample in a study of cytomegalovirus exposure and HLA in healthy donors. Clones were sequenced by immunoSEQ multiplex PCR, and TCRdb holds only the in-frame ones, with some missing. The sample holds just under 80,000 clones. Sequencing was carried out using PBMCs. Source of these receptors: a man in his late teens or twenties in good health and CMV-seropositive. CDR3s include the opening cysteine and the closing phenylalanine or tryptophan. A D gene is named only where the DNA matches it firmly. Not all rows give a size; the values are once, few, many and, for expanded clones, a class.

j_call v_call d_call clone_size cdr3_aa cdr3_nt
TRBJ2-7 TRBV5-6 . . CASSLLAEAYEQYF TGTGCCAGCAGCTTGTTAGCGGAAGCCTACGAGCAGTACTTC
TRBJ1-1 TRBV5-4 . . CASSLLAEDTEAFF TGTGCCAGCAGCTTGTTGGCGGAGGACACTGAAGCTTTCTTT
TRBJ1-2 TRBV4-2 . . CASSLGAGIDYTF TGTGCCAGCAGCCTTGGCGCCGGGATAGACTACACCTTC
TRBJ1-4 TRBV7-6 . . CASSLDIANEKLFF TGTGCCAGCAGCTTAGATATTGCTAATGAAAAACTGTTTTTT
TRBJ2-3 TRBV9 TRBD2 . CASSSRGLADVDTQYF TGTGCCAGCTCGTCAAGGGGCCTAGCGGATGTGGATACGCAGTATTTT
TRBJ2-3 TRBV7-6 . . CASMAPDTDTQYF TGTGCCAGCATGGCCCCCGACACAGATACGCAGTATTTT
TRBJ1-3 TRBV27 . . CASSSSTSGNTIYF TGTGCCAGCAGTTCCAGTACCTCTGGAAACACCATATATTTT
TRBJ2-3 TRBV18 . . CASSPFSPGGGTDTQYF TGTGCCAGCTCACCATTCTCTCCGGGGGGCGGCACAGATACGCAGTATTTT
TRBJ2-3 TRBV4-1 . . CASSQMSGASTDTQYF TGCGCCAGCAGCCAGATGTCAGGGGCGAGCACAGATACGCAGTATTTT
TRBJ2-7 TRBV6-5 . . CASMESYEQYF TGTGCCAGTATGGAGAGCTACGAGCAGTACTTC
TRBJ2-3 TRBV7-2 TRBD2 . CASSSVGTSGTDTQYF TGTGCCAGCAGCTCCGTTGGGACTAGCGGGACAGATACGCAGTATTTT
TRBJ2-1 TRBV10-3 TRBD2 . CAISESGSSGGEQFF TGTGCCATCAGTGAGTCTGGGTCTAGCGGCGGTGAGCAGTTCTTC
TRBJ1-2 TRBV29-1 TRBD1 . CSVEDRTGAFYGYTF TGCAGCGTTGAAGATAGGACAGGGGCCTTCTATGGCTACACCTTC
TRBJ1-4 TRBV4-2 TRBD1 medium-sized CASSQDGGTGGEKLFF TGTGCCAGCAGCCAAGATGGGGGGACAGGGGGCGAAAAACTGTTTTTT
TRBJ2-7 TRBV6-4 TRBD2 . CASSPPGGYEQYF TGTGCCAGCAGTCCCCCGGGGGGGTACGAGCAGTACTTC
TRBJ2-3 TRBV6-4 TRBD2 . CASSDGTSGITSTDTQYF TGTGCCAGCAGTGACGGGACTAGCGGGATCACTAGCACAGATACGCAGTATTTT
TRBJ2-3 TRBV27 TRBD2 . CASTPPVAGDLTDTQYF TGTGCCAGCACACCCCCCGTAGCGGGGGACCTCACAGATACGCAGTATTTT